The 20 T cell receptor beta chains below were found in one sample sequenced in a study of T cells in Graves' hyperthyroidism and ophthalmopathy. RNA transcripts served as the template for amplifying TCR beta CDR3 regions. RT-PCR in the first round (using the HTBI primer set) targeted the TCR CDR3. TCRdb re-called the multiplex PCR reads with MiXCR, one entry per CDR3 protein. The table records 350,000 to 400,000 distinct CDR3 sequences, about 16% of them present only once. The sequenced sample was blood. The receptors derive from a woman in her 30s with Graves' hyperthyroidism.

This sequence joins TRBV5-1 and TRBJ1-2; D is unclear. This CDR3 comprises 13 residues. The ends were cut back, 4 bases at V and 2 bases at J, with 9 bases in the middle. Germline CDR1 SGHRS, CDR2 YFSETQ. Written as DNA, the CDR3 is TGCGCCAGCAGCCTGGACCCAAACTATGGCTACACCTTC. It specifies CASSLDPNYGYTF.

This chain links TRBV20-1 with TRBJ2-2; D may be TRBD1 (5 bases). Germline lookup yields CDR1 DFQATT and CDR2 SNEGSKA (reference sequence). The V end was cut by 6 bases, the J end by 6 bases, with 17 bases between. The length of the CDR3 is 14 residues. CDR3 sequence: CSARRQSAAGELFF. The CDR3 DNA sequence: TGCAGTGCCCGAAGACAGTCGGCAGCCGGGGAGCTGTTTTTT.

This clonotype has at least ten counts. The rearrangement joins TRBV2 to TRBJ2-1; 10 bases match TRBD2. Germline V lookup: CDR1 SNHLY, CDR2 FYNNEI. V shed 4 bases and J 0 bases; nucleotides not matched to a gene: 9. This CDR3 contains 18 residues. The CDR3 region is CASSGGASGGSSYNEQFF. CDR3 nucleotide sequence: TGTGCCAGCAGTGGTGGGGCTAGCGGGGGTAGCTCCTACAATGAGCAGTTCTTC.

In its sample, this clonotype was seen many times. V and J are TRBV16 and TRBJ2-1; D is possibly TRBD2 (7 bases). This CDR3 spans 14 amino acids. V was clipped by 4 bases and J by 6 bases, with 13 bases between them. Germline V lookup: CDR1 KGHSY, CDR2 FQNENV. The CDR3 here is CASSRSRGGNEQFF. CDR3 nucleotide sequence: TGTGCCAGCAGCCGGTCTAGGGGGGGCAATGAGCAGTTCTTC.

This clonotype was observed at least ten times. This chain links TRBV7-9 with TRBJ2-7; 8 bases match TRBD2. The junction had 11 bases not matched to a gene; V was cut back by 2 bases and J by 2 bases. CDR3 length equals 17 residues. From germline, CDR1 is SEHNR and CDR2 FQNEAQ (reference sequence). CDR3 DNA sequence: TGTGCCAGCAGCTTATGGGGTTCGGGACTAGGGGCCTACGAGCAGTACTTC. This codes for CASSLWGSGLGAYEQYF.

There are many counts of this clonotype. The chain employs TRBV20-1 and TRBJ2-3; D remains ambiguous. The CDR3 covers 12 residues. Looked up from germline, CDR1 is DFQATT and CDR2 is SNEGSKA (reference sequence). Trimming took 1 base from V and 0 from J, leaving 2 bases between them. This chain's CDR3 is CSARVSTDTQYF. The CDR3 DNA reads as TGCAGTGCTAGAGTTAGCACAGATACGCAGTATTTT.

The V and J genes are TRBV20-1 and TRBJ2-5; 7 bases are a match to TRBD1. V gave up 8 bases and J gave up 4 bases; unmatched junction bases: 10. There are 13 residues in the CDR3. In germline, CDR1 is DFQATT, CDR2 SNEGSKA (reference sequence). CDR3 DNA sequence: TGCAGTACCTATGACAGGGCGAGAGAGACCCAGTACTTC. It specifies CSTYDRARETQYF.

This clonotype has a count of ten or more. The chain employs TRBV28 and TRBJ2-7; 7 nucleotides match TRBD2. The germline V gene has CDR1 MDHEN and CDR2 SYDVKM. Unmatched junction bases numbered 8, after V lost 6 bases and J lost 0 bases. The CDR3 has 15 residues. CDR3 nucleotide sequence: TGTGCCAGCAGCTCAGCGGGCGGGAGCTCCTACGAGCAGTACTTC. Protein sequence: CASSSAGGSSYEQYF.

This clonotype was detected once. The rearrangement links TRBV2 to TRBJ2-4; a possible D gene is TRBD1 (5 bases). The CDR3 has 13 residues. Germline V gene lookup returns CDR1 SNHLY and CDR2 FYNNEI. The V end lost 7 bases, the J end lost 0 bases, and 7 bases lay between the germline ends. The CDR3 DNA sequence: TGTGCCAGCATCACAGGAGCCAAAAACATTCAGTACTTC. Protein sequence: CASITGAKNIQYF.

The chain employs TRBV6-1 and TRBJ1-5; D unclear. The germline V and J ends were trimmed by 6 bases and 7 bases, with 13 bases remaining between them. From germline, CDR1 is MNHNS and CDR2 SASEGT. The CDR3 is 13 residues long. Here the CDR3 reads CASSQKPDQPQHF. In DNA, the CDR3 is TGTGCCAGCAGCCAAAAGCCGGACCAGCCCCAGCATTTT.

This clonotype was counted many times. This rearrangement joins TRBV7-8 to TRBJ1-3, with D perhaps TRBD1 (5 bases). The CDR3 is made up of 18 amino acids. CDR1 SGHVS and CDR2 FQNEAQ come from the germline V gene. Deletions cut 4 bases from V and 3 bases from J, with 22 bases between. CDR3 bases: TGTGCCAGCAGCTCCGACATTCCGGGACTGCAAAGTGGAAACACCATATATTTT. As protein: CASSSDIPGLQSGNTIYF.

This clonotype has a count of ten or more. This chain uses TRBV15 with TRBJ2-1; D is unresolved. The V end was cut by 4 bases, the J end by 0 bases, with 16 bases between. Germline V gives CDR1 LNHNV, CDR2 YYDKDF (reference sequence). CDR3 size: 17 residues. The CDR3 protein is CATSTLSRLTSYNEQFF. CDR3 in DNA: TGTGCCACCAGCACCCTTTCCCGCCTGACCTCCTACAATGAGCAGTTCTTC.

V usage is TRBV6-2 or TRBV6-3 and J usage is TRBJ2-3; D gene uncertain. The CDR3 has 14 amino acids. The germline V gene has CDR1 MNHEY and CDR2 SVGEGT. Trimming shortened V by 6 bases and J by 6 bases, and 16 bases separated the two germline ends. This CDR3 reads CASRLDAYGDTQYF. The CDR3 DNA reads TGTGCCAGCAGACTGGACGCCTATGGCGATACGCAGTATTTT.

This clonotype was observed a handful of times. The chain carries TRBV7-2 and TRBJ1-4; D remains unclear. The V end lost 1 base, the J end lost 8 bases, and 8 bases lay between the germline ends. The germline CDR1 and CDR2 sequences are SGHTA and FQGNSA. The CDR3 consists of 13 residues. The CDR3 region has the DNA TGTGCCAGCAGCTTAGGGAGACTCGAAAAACTGTTTTTT. Residues: CASSLGRLEKLFF.

In its sample, this clonotype was seen many times. The V gene is TRBV5-1, the J gene TRBJ2-7; D unclear. V gave up 4 bases and J gave up 2 bases, with 7 bases separating them. Germline assignment: CDR1 SGHRS and CDR2 YFSETQ. The CDR3 extends over 12 amino acids. The CDR3 reads CASSTGTYEQYF. The CDR3 region has the DNA TGCGCCAGCAGCACCGGAACCTACGAGCAGTACTTC.

With respect to this clonotype: This may arise from a read error, as a much more abundant clone is one base away. This chain connects TRBV12-3 or TRBV12-4 to TRBJ1-5; 7 bases line up with TRBD1. V was clipped by 5 bases and J by 5 bases; unmatched bases: 6. This CDR3 comprises 14 residues. The DNA for the CDR3 is TGTGCCAGCAGTCCCGACAGGGTGTATCAGCCCCAGCATTTT. Translation gives CASSPDRVYQPQHF.

In this sample, this clonotype turned up a few times. This sequence joins TRBV12-3 or TRBV12-4 and TRBJ1-6; D may be TRBD1 (6 bases). This CDR3 region has 17 residues. The V end was cut by 8 bases, the J end by 0 bases, with 17 bases between. The CDR3 reads CASQTGQRSSYNSPLHF. The CDR3 nucleotides read TGTGCCAGCCAGACCGGACAGCGTAGCTCCTATAATTCACCCCTCCACTTT.

In this sample, this clonotype turned up many times. The rearrangement uses TRBV7-9 and TRBJ2-2, with D possibly TRBD2 on 6 matching bases. Trimming stripped 5 bases from V and 5 bases from J, with 15 bases between. Germline CDR1 reads SEHNR; CDR2 reads FQNEAQ (reference sequence). This CDR3 has 15 residues. The CDR3 sequence: CASSRWASETGELFF. The CDR3 bases are TGTGCCAGCAGCCGGTGGGCTAGCGAGACCGGGGAGCTGTTTTTT.

This chain links TRBV3-1 with TRBJ2-1, with 7 nucleotides matching TRBD1. The J segment lost 9 bases and the V segment lost 1 base, leaving 15 bases of the junction unmatched. CDR3 length: 17 residues. CDR1 is LGHDT, CDR2 YNNKEL, per germline (reference sequence). The CDR3 spells CASSQVYFRDRVGEQFF. CDR3 nucleotide sequence: TGTGCCAGCAGCCAAGTCTATTTTCGAGACAGGGTCGGTGAGCAGTTCTTC.

This clonotype was counted ten times or more. The rearrangement uses TRBV5-1 and TRBJ2-1; D is perhaps TRBD1 (6 bases). The CDR3 is 16 amino acids. With 0 bases removed from V and 2 bases from J, the gap between germline ends came to 12 bases. The germline V gene has CDR1 SGHRS and CDR2 YFSETQ. CDR3 amino acids: CASSLAGQGPYNEQFF. Written as DNA, the CDR3 is TGCGCCAGCAGCTTGGCGGGTCAGGGGCCCTACAATGAGCAGTTCTTC.